This T cell receptor beta chain was documented in a study of shared clonotypes between healthy human individuals. At the level of the study: Donors had three CD4 naive, three CD4 memory, two CD8 naive and one CD8 memory plate apiece.

Turning to this clone: The antigen remains unidentified.

Naive CD8 populations comprised CD45RO-negative cells positively selected for CCR7, excluding terminally differentiated effector memory CD45RA+ cells. As originally analysed: Filtering differed, since immunoSEQ gave only junction sequences and no quality scores. Clones were read by immunoSEQ multiplex PCR, and TCRdb kept only the in-frame ones, dropping some. From that table come the V and J calls and clone size; the DNA was used to work out D and trimming. The sample contains hundreds of thousands of clones, 85% to 95% of which appear only once. The study's findings and limits: Across subsets, estimated richness was generally greater for naive than for memory populations. The study found roughly 5% of naive CD4 clonotypes shared across a few donors.

The germline V gene has CDR1 SGHAT and CDR2 FQNNGV. The CDR3 extends over 13 amino acids. Trimming removed 4 bases from V and 10 bases from J; junction bases left unmatched: 7. Sequenced sample: naive CD8+ T cells sorted from blood. The TCR comes from a man aged 25-45 years in good health. The V call is TRBV11-2, the J call TRBJ2-1, with TRBD2 identical over 7 bases. As DNA, the CDR3 is TGTGCCAGCAGCTGGGGAGGGTTTGTAGAGCAGTTCTTC. It yields the protein CASSWGGFVEQFF.